This TCR beta chain was recorded in a study of blood T cell repertoires in COVID-19 (dated by TCRdb to 2019 to 2021). With respect to the entire study: The collaborator samples originated in the United States, Italy and Spain and spanned the acute and convalescent phases of COVID-19. The prospective study material was composed of cDNA or gDNA derived from T cells, B-cell-depleted T cells, or PBMCs. Subjects who had been exposed to COVID-19, were actively infected with it, or had recovered from it provided the deeply sampled blood TCRbeta repertoires that made up the dataset. A freely available public database, intended as a resource for researchers studying the immune response to SARS-CoV-2, is where the repertoires were released. The samples were drawn from two sources: the first 160 participants of the ongoing ImmuneRACE study, and approximately 1,300 subjects contributed by 6 global collaborators. Nearly every sample came with metadata listing a de-identified subject ID, COVID-19 status, age in years and sex. Where available, HLA class I and class II types were taken from metadata supplied by the sample provider and were not determined by assay-based typing. The research as a whole found: Clinical and demographic metadata were provided uncurated, with the amount varying by source and participant.

The CDR3 numbers 12 residues from cysteine through phenylalanine. Only the CDR3 portion is preserved as DNA: 36 bases, with reading frame beginning at the first base. V loses 7 bases, J loses 4 bases, and the germline ends lie 10 bases apart. Via the germline V gene, CDR1 is MDHEN and CDR2 SYDVKM. TCRbeta CDR3 regions were amplified from genomic DNA by means of the immunoSEQ Assay, a bias-controlled multiplex PCR. The authors' pipeline ran thus. Within the assay, amplification of reference gene primers was used to estimate how many nucleated cells each sample contained. To quantify the absolute abundance of each unique TCRbeta CDR3 rearrangement, sequence reads were collapsed and filtered. Productive Simpson clonality was computed per sample as the square root of Simpson's diversity index over productive rearrangements. TCRdb re-hosts the immuneACCESS table, in-frame sequences only. Its copies lack some clones; in the studies checked, an unresolved V gene accounts for under half of them, and the cause for the rest is not known. Clone size and V and J calls were adopted from that table, with D and trimming inferred from the DNA. This sample has over 200,000 clones in its table, and approximately 86% of those were observed once. The top ten clonotypes cover 1.5% of the sample.

This clone was seen a handful of times. Its antigen target is currently unknown. The input lacks base qualities; no much larger clone sits a single base away. Collaborating institutions collected whole blood in K2EDTA tubes following their own protocols. Collaborator samples were shipped for TCRbeta analysis as frozen whole blood, isolated PBMCs, or DNA extracted from either sample type. The TCR originated in a young man with active or convalescent COVID-19. The chain links TRBV28 with TRBJ1-2; the D segment cannot be called with confidence. The specimen was peripheral blood. The CDR3 region reads CASNPRSYGYTF. DNA sequence: TGTGCCAGCAATCCGAGGAGCTATGGCTACACCTTC.